What follows are 32 T cell receptor beta chains derived from one specimen sequenced in a study of blood T cell repertoires in COVID-19. Method: immunoSEQ multiplex PCR; TCRdb's copy keeps in-frame clones and lacks some. This table holds around 300,000 clones, 80% to 90% found once. Material: PBMCs or T cells enriched from blood (not recorded which). All receptors derive from a man aged 30 to 45 who had recovered from COVID-19.

The chain recombines TRBV28 with TRBJ2-3; 8 bases match TRBD2. CDR1 and CDR2 (germline): MDHEN, SYDVKM. The CDR3 contains 15 residues. With 3 bases clipped from V and 1 base from J, the junction kept 3 bases outside the gene matches. CDR3 in DNA: TGTGCCAGCAGTTTGTCGGGGGGGGGCACAGATACGCAGTATTTT. Its protein is CASSLSGGGTDTQYF.

V usage is TRBV28 and J usage is TRBJ2-5, with 7 bases fitting TRBD1. The CDR3 has 16 amino acids. Germline lookup yields CDR1 MDHEN and CDR2 SYDVKM. J was trimmed by 2 bases and V by 2 bases; bases with no gene match: 8. The CDR3, as DNA: TGTGCCAGCAGTTTAGCCGGCACAGGGGCTCAAGAGACCCAGTACTTC. Amino acids: CASSLAGTGAQETQYF. Filled out from reference TRBV28 and TRBJ2-5, the complete variable domain reads DVKVTQSSRYLVKRTGEKVFLECVQDMDHENMFWYRQDPGLGLRLIYFSYDVKMKEKGDIPEGYSVSREKKERFSLILESASTNQTSMYLCASSLAGTGAQETQYFGPGTRLLVL.

V usage is TRBV6-6 and J usage is TRBJ1-6; D remains ambiguous. Germline CDR1 is MNHNY and CDR2 is SVGAGI (reference sequence). The CDR3 has 15 residues. Trimming pared 5 bases from V and 7 bases from J, leaving 15 bases between. The CDR3, as DNA: TGTGCCAGCAGTGACTATCAGGAGGAAAATTCACCCCTCCACTTT. Translation gives CASSDYQEENSPLHF.

The chain is built from TRBV6-1 and TRBJ1-5; 12 positions match TRBD1. This CDR3 contains 17 residues. With V trimmed by 2 bases and J by 7 bases, 9 bases remained unmatched. Looked up from germline, CDR1 is MNHNS and CDR2 is SASEGT. CDR3 amino acids: CASSERGQGAAGQPQHF. CDR3 bases: TGTGCCAGCAGTGAACGGGGACAGGGGGCGGCGGGGCAGCCCCAGCATTTT.

This clone was seen more than once but under ten times. V and J are TRBV2 and TRBJ2-3, with 9 nucleotides matching TRBD1. Per the germline V gene, CDR1 is SNHLY and CDR2 is FYNNEI. The ends lost 6 bases at V and 0 bases at J; junction bases unmatched: 13. The CDR3 runs to 18 residues. CDR3 in amino acids: CASSDTTGGAGSTDTQYF. CDR3 bases: TGTGCCAGCAGCGATACCACAGGGGGCGCAGGGAGCACAGATACGCAGTATTTT.

The chain is built from TRBV29-1 and TRBJ2-3; 9 bases align to TRBD1. Losses at the gene ends were 3 bases for V and 5 bases for J; bases not matched to a gene: 9. The CDR3 is 15 amino acids. Germline V gene lookup returns CDR1 SQVTM and CDR2 ANQGSEA. The CDR3 loop is CSVEVGTGIGDTQYF. The DNA of the CDR3 is TGCAGCGTTGAGGTCGGGACAGGGATTGGAGATACGCAGTATTTT.

The rearrangement uses TRBV18 and TRBJ2-3; 12 positions match TRBD1. Trimming took 6 bases from V and 4 from J; bases not matched to a gene: 2. The CDR3 has 14 amino acids. Germline-derived CDR1 and CDR2 are KGHSH and LQKENI. CDR3 in DNA: TGTGCCAGCTCGGGACAGGGGGCAGCAGATACGCAGTATTTT. Its translation: CASSGQGAADTQYF.

This rearrangement joins TRBV6-5 to TRBJ2-1, with 8 bases matching TRBD2. Per the germline V gene, CDR1 is MNHEY and CDR2 is SVGAGI. V lost 5 bases, J lost 5 bases, and 5 bases stayed unmatched. The length of the CDR3 is 14 residues. In nucleotides, the CDR3 is TGTGCCAGCAGTCAACTAGCGGAACACAATGAGCAGTTCTTC. Protein: CASSQLAEHNEQFF.

V and J are TRBV5-4 and TRBJ2-7, with TRBD1 as a possible D gene (5 bases). Germline V lookup: CDR1 SGHNT, CDR2 YYREEE (reference sequence). The germline V and J ends were trimmed by 0 bases and 2 bases, with 12 bases remaining between them. The CDR3 extends over 15 amino acids. The CDR3 is CASSLGQGYTYEQYF. The CDR3 region has the DNA TGTGCCAGCAGCTTGGGGCAGGGTTACACCTACGAGCAGTACTTC.

This clone was recorded only once. The V and J genes are TRBV19 and TRBJ1-4; 7 positions match TRBD1. The CDR3 totals 15 residues. After removal of 7 bases from V and 7 bases from J, the junction contained 12 bases not matched to a gene. Germline V CDR1 and CDR2: LNHDA, SQIVND (reference sequence). The CDR3 region has the DNA TGTGCCAGTACTGAGGGCCAAGGGGGCCGTGAAAAACTGTTTTTT. It encodes CASTEGQGGREKLFF.

This chain connects TRBV12-3 or TRBV12-4 to TRBJ2-1, with 8 bases matching TRBD2. Trimming took 5 bases from V and 7 from J; bases not matched to a gene: 4. This CDR3 comprises 13 residues. The CDR3: CASSGGGHNEQFF. The CDR3 nucleotides are TGTGCCAGCAGTGGCGGGGGGCATAATGAGCAGTTCTTC.

The chain is built from TRBV7-8 and TRBJ2-5; perhaps TRBD1 as D (6 bases). V was trimmed by 5 bases and J by 7 bases, leaving 14 bases between them. Germline lookup yields CDR1 SGHVS and CDR2 FQNEAQ. The length of the CDR3 is 13 residues. The CDR3 DNA is TGTGCCAGCAGCGCACAGGGTTTTGGGACCCAGTACTTC. Translating gives CASSAQGFGTQYF.

The genes are TRBV27 and TRBJ2-7; D possibly corresponds to TRBD1 (5 bases). V was cut by 7 bases and J by 5 bases, with 18 bases left in between. The CDR3 spans 14 residues. Germline lookup yields CDR1 MNHEY and CDR2 SMNVEV (reference sequence). The DNA of the CDR3 is TGTGCCAGCACCCGTCCGCAGGGTGGTGACGAGCAGTACTTC. This codes for CASTRPQGGDEQYF.

V and J are TRBV7-9 and TRBJ2-2, with 12 bases lining up with TRBD1. Germline assignment: CDR1 SEHNR and CDR2 FQNEAQ (reference sequence). The ends lost 5 bases at V and 7 bases at J; junction bases unmatched: 8. This CDR3 is built from 16 residues. CDR3: CASSARGQGAGGELFF. The CDR3 nucleotides are TGTGCCAGCAGCGCCCGGGGACAGGGGGCTGGCGGGGAGCTGTTTTTT.

The chain joins TRBV28 to TRBJ2-7, with TRBD2 identical over 9 bases. Looked up from germline, CDR1 is MDHEN and CDR2 is SYDVKM. The CDR3 covers 17 residues. J lost 3 bases, V lost 9 bases, and 18 bases had no gene match. CDR3 sequence: CASSEPAGGGTIYEQYF. The CDR3, as DNA: TGTGCCAGTTCGGAGCCAGCGGGGGGTGGTACCATCTACGAGCAGTACTTC.

Only one count was recorded for this clone. The rearrangement uses TRBV28 and TRBJ1-4; D might be TRBD1 (5 bases). The CDR3 consists of 13 residues. Germline CDR1 and CDR2: MDHEN and SYDVKM. Trimming removed 6 bases from V and 10 bases from J, with 15 bases in between. The CDR3 DNA follows: TGTGCCAGCAGCCCAACAGGTTCGAGAAAACTGTTTTTT. Translated: CASSPTGSRKLFF.

V usage is TRBV29-1 and J usage is TRBJ2-1; the match to TRBD1 covers 9 bases. Unmatched junction bases numbered 7, after V lost 2 bases and J lost 5 bases. The CDR3 is 15 amino acids. Germline assignment: CDR1 SQVTM and CDR2 ANQGSEA. As DNA, the CDR3 is TGCAGCGTTGAAAAAAGGGGACAGGGAAACAATGAGCAGTTCTTC. Translation: CSVEKRGQGNNEQFF.

The gene calls are TRBV19 and TRBJ1-4, with D uncertain. Germline V gene data show CDR1 as LNHDA and CDR2 as SQIVND (reference sequence). Deletions cut 6 bases from V and 0 bases from J, with 11 bases between. The CDR3 runs 15 residues. The chain's CDR3 is CASRPGRATNEKLFF. In DNA, the CDR3 is TGTGCCAGTAGGCCCGGGAGGGCAACTAATGAAAAACTGTTTTTT.

The V call is TRBV12-3 or TRBV12-4, the J call TRBJ2-7, with D tentatively TRBD1 (5 bases). The CDR3 has 12 amino acids. Trimming left V 4 bases short and J 2 bases short, with 6 bases between. The CDR3 bases are TGTGCCAGCAGTTCGACAGCCTACGAGCAGTACTTC. It yields the protein CASSSTAYEQYF.

This chain connects TRBV4-1 to TRBJ2-1; 11 bases fit TRBD1. This CDR3 comprises 15 residues. Germline CDR1 reads MGHRA; CDR2 reads YSYEKL. J lost 7 bases, V lost 3 bases, and 5 bases had no gene match. The CDR3 DNA follows: TGCGCCAGCAGCCATACCCGGGACAGGGGGAATGAGCAGTTCTTC. Translation gives CASSHTRDRGNEQFF.

V usage is TRBV20-1 and J usage is TRBJ2-7, with D possibly TRBD2 on 5 matching bases. This CDR3 contains 11 residues. Germline CDR1 is DFQATT and CDR2 is SNEGSKA (reference sequence). V lost 5 bases and J 8 bases, leaving 13 bases between the germline ends. The CDR3 loop is CSALSTRQQYF. CDR3 nucleotides: TGCAGTGCTCTCTCCACTAGGCAGCAGTACTTC.

The V gene is TRBV18, the J gene TRBJ2-1; no reliable D call. This CDR3 contains 14 residues. CDR1 and CDR2 (germline): KGHSH, LQKENI. Trimming stripped 3 bases from V and 7 bases from J, with 13 bases between. The CDR3 DNA sequence: TGTGCCAGCTCACCCAATTCGGTCCTTAATGAGCAGTTCTTC. It translates to CASSPNSVLNEQFF.

The chain uses TRBV19 and TRBJ1-3, with 9 nucleotides matching TRBD1. The CDR3 loop spans 15 amino acids. CDR1 LNHDA and CDR2 SQIVND come from the germline V gene (reference sequence). The junction had 5 bases not matched to a gene; V was cut back by 8 bases and J by 0 bases. CDR3 DNA: TGTGCCAGTTCGCGACAGGGGGGCTCTGGAAACACCATATATTTT. As protein: CASSRQGGSGNTIYF.

The V gene is TRBV7-9, the J gene TRBJ1-1; 9 bases fit TRBD1. Germline CDR1 is SEHNR and CDR2 is FQNEAQ (reference sequence). The CDR3 spans 14 residues. Losses at the gene ends were 4 bases for V and 4 bases for J; bases not matched to a gene: 4. The CDR3 nucleotides are TGTGCCAGCAGCTGGACAGGGGTGGGCACTGAAGCTTTCTTT. Amino acids: CASSWTGVGTEAFF.

The V and J genes are TRBV6-1 and TRBJ2-2, with 9 bases that match TRBD1. The V gene's germline CDR1 is MNHNS and CDR2 SASEGT. The CDR3 spans 17 residues. The V gene end was trimmed by 2 bases and the J gene end by 5 bases; junction bases not matched to a gene: 9. CDR3 DNA sequence: TGTGCCAGCAGTGAATGGCATTATGACAGGGGGACCGGGGAGCTGTTTTTT. Translating it yields CASSEWHYDRGTGELFF.

This chain connects TRBV5-6 to TRBJ1-5, with D maybe TRBD1 (5 bases). V was clipped by 4 bases and J by 6 bases, with 17 bases between them. There are 15 residues in the CDR3. Germline lookup yields CDR1 SGHDT and CDR2 YYEEEE. The CDR3 sequence is CASSMGPQRGQPQHF. For the CDR3, the DNA is TGTGCCAGCAGCATGGGACCTCAAAGGGGTCAGCCCCAGCATTTT.

A single count supports this clone. V is TRBV23-1 and J is TRBJ1-3, with D unclear. TRBV23-1 is reported as an ORF; its role is uncertain. V dropped 8 bases and J dropped 0 bases, with 14 bases sitting between them. CDR3 size: 15 residues. The CDR3 protein is CASGLHLSSGNTIYF. The CDR3 DNA sequence: TGCGCCAGCGGACTACACCTGAGCTCTGGAAACACCATATATTTT.

This clone has just one count. The gene calls are TRBV3-1 (or the pseudogene TRBV3-2) and TRBJ2-5, with 9 bases matching TRBD2. Trimming removed 1 base from V and 1 base from J; junction bases left unmatched: 4. From germline, CDR1 is LGHDT and CDR2 YNNKEL (reference sequence). The CDR3 spans 16 residues. DNA for the CDR3: TGTGCCAGCAGCCAAGGGGGGACTAGCATCCAAGAGACCCAGTACTTC. Encoded protein: CASSQGGTSIQETQYF.

In its sample, this clone was seen once. The chain combines TRBV3-1 (or the pseudogene TRBV3-2) with TRBJ2-1; possible D gene TRBD1, 5 bases. Trimming stripped 4 bases from V and 5 bases from J, with 12 bases between. The CDR3 sequence is 14 residues long. From germline, CDR1 is LGHDT and CDR2 YNNKEL (reference sequence). The CDR3 here is CASSPWAGNNEQFF. CDR3 coding DNA: TGTGCCAGCAGCCCGTGGGCAGGGAACAATGAGCAGTTCTTC.

V and J are TRBV4-1 and TRBJ1-6; a weak D match, TRBD1 (6 bases). CDR3 length: 15 residues. Deletions cut 0 bases from V and 9 bases from J, with 12 bases between. Germline loops: CDR1 MGHRA, CDR2 YSYEKL. The CDR3 is CASSQEGQRSSPLHF. DNA for the CDR3: TGCGCCAGCAGCCAAGAAGGACAGCGGAGTTCACCCCTCCACTTT.

This chain connects TRBV9 to TRBJ2-2, with D perhaps TRBD1 (6 bases). This CDR3 contains 14 residues. Germline assignment: CDR1 SGDLS and CDR2 YYNGEE. V gave up 0 bases and J gave up 6 bases, with 9 bases separating them. The CDR3 sequence: CASSVEQGAGELFF. The CDR3 DNA reads TGTGCCAGCAGCGTAGAACAGGGTGCCGGGGAGCTGTTTTTT.

This rearrangement joins TRBV5-8 to TRBJ2-7; TRBD1 is a possible D gene (6 bases). The CDR3 contains 15 residues. Trimming took 6 bases from V and 0 from J, leaving 16 bases between them. CDR1 is SGHTS, CDR2 YDEGEE, per germline. The CDR3 region is CASTPTGQSSYEQYF. CDR3 DNA sequence: TGTGCCAGCACCCCTACCGGACAGTCCTCCTACGAGCAGTACTTC.